This TCR beta chain was sequenced for a study of blood T cell repertoires in COVID-19. Study-level background: Acute and convalescent COVID-19 specimens originated in the United States, Italy and Spain. T cells, B-cell-depleted T cells, or PBMCs supplied cDNA or gDNA.

As originally analysed: Researchers report that nucleated cell counts were estimated from reference gene primer amplification. The repertoire was sequenced with immunoSEQ multiplex PCR; TCRdb's copy has only in-frame clones and lacks some. For V, J and clone size, that table is used; D and trimming come from the DNA. The table shows over 150,000 clones, with roughly 89% occurring only once. CDR3 length: 14 residues. Unmatched junction bases numbered 5, after V lost 4 bases and J lost 4 bases. CDR1 is SGDLS and CDR2 is YYNGEE in the germline V gene. This TCR was recovered from a middle-aged man with acute or convalescent COVID-19. The chain joins TRBV9 to TRBJ1-5; 7 nucleotides agree with TRBD1. Sample: peripheral blood. The chain's CDR3 is CASSKTGVNQPQHF. The CDR3 DNA sequence: TGTGCCAGCAGCAAAACAGGGGTGAATCAGCCCCAGCATTTT.